This TCR beta chain was found in a study of technical replicates of blood from several donors. Method: immunoSEQ multiplex PCR; TCRdb's copy keeps in-frame clones and lacks some. Among about 62,000 clones, 70% to 90% were seen once, and the ten largest hold over 4.5%. This CDR3 spans 12 amino acids. Germline V gene data show CDR1 as KGHSH and CDR2 as LQKENI. Deletions cut 6 bases from V and 2 bases from J, with 7 bases between. This sequence joins TRBV18 and TRBJ1-1; tentative D call: TRBD1 (5 bases). The source material was PBMCs. This receptor was identified in a human donor in good health. Some clones in this sample may be carry-over from other donors' samples. CDR3 DNA sequence: TGTGCCAGCTCCGACAGAAACACTGAAGCTTTCTTT. Its protein is CASSDRNTEAFF.